This passage covers 16 T cell receptor beta chains from one sample sequenced in a study of CD8 T cells in ankylosing spondylitis. TCRdb passed the 5' RACE reads through MiXCR, listing each CDR3 protein once. The table records 250,000 to 350,000 distinct CDR3 sequences, around 20% of them present only once. Sequenced material: blood, either unsorted or a sorted T cell fraction (not recorded which). These receptors originate from a female donor with ankylosing spondylitis or in good health (not recorded which).

The chain recombines TRBV20-1 with TRBJ2-2; D might be TRBD1 (5 bases). Germline V gene sequence: CDR1 DFQATT, CDR2 SNEGSKA (reference sequence). V dropped 0 bases and J dropped 0 bases, with 8 bases sitting between them. The CDR3 contains 15 residues. CDR3 in DNA: TGCAGTGCTAGAGACAGGGCAGCGAACACCGGGGAGCTGTTTTTT. Protein: CSARDRAANTGELFF.

J is TRBJ2-2 and V is TRBV13, with D perhaps TRBD1 (5 bases). Germline V gene data show CDR1 as PRHDT and CDR2 as FYEKMQ (reference sequence). The CDR3 totals 14 residues. The V end lost 5 bases, the J end lost 5 bases, and 12 bases lay between the germline ends. For the CDR3, the DNA is TGTGCCAGCAGCCCCAGGGTGTGGACCGGGGAGCTGTTTTTT. This sequence encodes CASSPRVWTGELFF.

In this sample, this clonotype turned up many times. At one end, the junction sequence differs from germline, possibly due to a read error. V usage is TRBV20-1 and J usage is TRBJ2-7; D tentatively fits TRBD1 or TRBD2 (6 bases each). Germline V lookup: CDR1 DFQATT, CDR2 SNEGSKA (reference sequence). This CDR3 comprises 13 residues. The CDR3 sequence is CSASLGGSHEQYF. The DNA of the CDR3 is TGCAGTGCTAGCTTGGGGGGCTCCCACGAGCAGTACTTC.

This clonotype was observed a handful of times. The chain carries TRBV5-1 and TRBJ2-7; 9 bases agree with TRBD2. Per germline, CDR1 SGHRS and CDR2 YFSETQ. J was trimmed by 3 bases and V by 3 bases; bases with no gene match: 4. This CDR3 has 14 residues. The CDR3 bases are TGCGCCAGCAGCTGGGGGACTAGCAGCTACGAGCAGTACTTC. Protein: CASSWGTSSYEQYF.

The rearrangement joins TRBV10-3 to TRBJ2-7; D perhaps matches TRBD2 (6 bases). There are 14 residues in the CDR3. Germline-derived CDR1 and CDR2 are ENHRY and SYGVKD. V shed 3 bases and J shed 2 bases, with 11 bases lying between them. The CDR3 sequence: CAISDRRDAYEQYF. The DNA for the CDR3 is TGTGCCATCAGTGATAGGCGGGATGCCTACGAGCAGTACTTC.

This clonotype was counted many times. The J gene is TRBJ1-2, the V gene TRBV29-1; weak D call: TRBD1 (5 bases). V shed 4 bases and J shed 4 bases, with 10 bases lying between them. The CDR3 is made up of 12 amino acids. CDR1 SQVTM and CDR2 ANQGSEA come from the germline V gene. In DNA form, the CDR3 reads TGCAGCGTTGGTGAGGGGAGCTATGGCTACACCTTC. The encoded protein is CSVGEGSYGYTF.

This clonotype has just a few counts. The genes are TRBV20-1 and TRBJ2-1; a possible D gene is TRBD1 (6 bases). The germline gives CDR1 DFQATT, CDR2 SNEGSKA (reference sequence). The CDR3 runs 16 residues. V lost 0 bases and J 8 bases, leaving 20 bases between the germline ends. Here the CDR3 reads CSAREFPEQGVDEQFF. CDR3 in DNA: TGCAGTGCTAGAGAATTCCCGGAACAGGGAGTGGATGAGCAGTTCTTC.

The V gene is TRBV15, the J gene TRBJ2-5; D ambiguous. The V and J ends lost 1 base and 3 bases respectively, with 9 bases between them. The CDR3 runs 14 residues. Germline V gene sequence: CDR1 LNHNV, CDR2 YYDKDF (reference sequence). CDR3 nucleotide sequence: TGTGCCACCAGCAGAGCTAACTTTAAAGAGACCCAGTACTTC. This gives the protein CATSRANFKETQYF.

The sample holds many counts of this clonotype. The CDR3 nucleotides read TGCAGCGCCGGGACTAGCGGCTACGAGCAGTACTTC. Translation: CSAGTSGYEQYF. V and J are TRBV29-1 and TRBJ2-7; TRBD2 aligns across 11 bases. The CDR3 runs to 12 residues. J gave up 3 bases and V 7 bases, and 2 bases lay outside the gene matches. Germline V lookup: CDR1 SQVTM, CDR2 ANQGSEA.

This clonotype has at least ten counts. The J gene is TRBJ2-3, the V gene TRBV7-2; a weak D match, TRBD2 (5 bases). In germline, CDR1 is SGHTA, CDR2 FQGNSA. Trimming cost V 5 bases and J 10 bases, with 10 bases left between them. The CDR3 is made up of 11 amino acids. The CDR3 coding sequence is TGTGCCAGCAGCCGGGAAGGAGCGCAGTATTTT. It yields the protein CASSREGAQYF.

This clonotype came up many times. V and J are TRBV7-3 and TRBJ2-2; D unclear. This CDR3 has 14 residues. Germline V lookup: CDR1 SGHTA, CDR2 FQGTGA. V was clipped by 5 bases and J by 8 bases, with 15 bases between them. The chain's CDR3 is CASSQSPGLGELFF. In DNA, the CDR3 is TGTGCCAGCAGCCAGTCTCCGGGTTTGGGGGAGCTGTTTTTT.

The gene calls are TRBV20-1 and TRBJ2-7, with D possibly TRBD2 on 6 matching bases. V was cut by 4 bases and J by 3 bases, with 10 bases left in between. Per the germline V gene, CDR1 is DFQATT and CDR2 is SNEGSKA (reference sequence). This CDR3 has 12 amino acids. The CDR3 DNA reads TGCAGTGCTATTAGCGGACGCTACGAGCAGTACTTC. It is translated as CSAISGRYEQYF.

This clonotype was seen only a few times. The chain joins TRBV9 to TRBJ1-5; D might be TRBD1 (6 bases). Germline CDR1 reads SGDLS; CDR2 reads YYNGEE. CDR3 length equals 13 residues. V was trimmed by 0 bases and J by 6 bases, leaving 7 bases between them. The CDR3, as DNA: TGTGCCAGCAGCGTAGAAGGGGGTCAGCCCCAGCATTTT. Protein sequence: CASSVEGGQPQHF.

The chain couples TRBV20-1 to TRBJ1-4, with D uncertain. This CDR3 has 15 amino acids. Germline assignment: CDR1 DFQATT and CDR2 SNEGSKA (reference sequence). Trimming stripped 0 bases from V and 0 bases from J, with 8 bases between. CDR3 sequence reads: CSARDPPATNEKLFF. The CDR3 bases are TGCAGTGCTAGAGATCCGCCTGCAACTAATGAAAAACTGTTTTTT.

V and J are TRBV9 and TRBJ1-1, with TRBD1 as a possible D gene (5 bases). Looked up from germline, CDR1 is SGDLS and CDR2 is YYNGEE. The CDR3 totals 14 residues. Trimming left V 3 bases short and J 5 bases short, with 14 bases between. Here the CDR3 DNA reads TGTGCCAGCAGCGCCCGGGACTTGGCGACTGAAGCTTTCTTT. It translates to CASSARDLATEAFF.

This chain links TRBV7-2 with TRBJ2-7, with 8 bases matching TRBD1. V lost 1 base, J lost 5 bases, and 10 bases stayed unmatched. This CDR3 spans 16 amino acids. Per the germline V gene, CDR1 is SGHTA and CDR2 is FQGNSA. The CDR3 here is CASSLVRDRSFHEQYF. As DNA, the CDR3 is TGTGCCAGCAGCTTAGTGAGGGACAGGTCATTCCACGAGCAGTACTTC.